Listed below are T cell receptor beta chains from one sample, sequenced in a study of CD4+ T cells in melanoma. Sequencing used immunoSEQ multiplex PCR; TCRdb keeps in-frame clones, though not all of them. The data contain 9,100 or so clones, about 78% of them singletons. The specimen sequenced was tumor tissue. These receptor sequences come from a human donor with melanoma. CDR3s include the opening cysteine and the closing phenylalanine or tryptophan. The D gene is left open where the match is weak. Only some rows state a clone size, as once, few, many or a class for expanded clones.

j_call clone_size d_call v_call cdr3_length cdr3_nt cdr3_aa
TRBJ1-6 . TRBD1 TRBV5-1 16 TGCGCCAGCAGCTTGGGGGACAGAACCTATAATTCACCCCTCCACTTT CASSLGDRTYNSPLHF
TRBJ2-6 . . TRBV11-1 18 TGTGCCAGCCGACCCGGGAGAGGCTATAGCTCTGGGGCCAACGTCCTGACTTTC CASRPGRGYSSGANVLTF
TRBJ1-3 few . TRBV19 15 TGTGCCAGTAGTATAGGAGGCGGATCTGGAAACACCATATATTTT CASSIGGGSGNTIYF
TRBJ1-6 . . TRBV18 14 TGTGCCAGCTCACCAGCGGGACAAAATTCACCCCTCCACTTT CASSPAGQNSPLHF
TRBJ2-3 . . TRBV27 18 TGTGCCAGCAGCCGCAGGGGAGCGGGGACCTCACGTCGGGATACGCAGTATTTT CASSRRGAGTSRRDTQYF
TRBJ2-4 . . TRBV30 14 TGTGCCTGGAGTGTCGGCCAAACCAAAAACATTCAGTACTTC CAWSVGQTKNIQYF
TRBJ1-5 medium-sized . TRBV6-5 15 TGTGCCAGCAGTGGACAGCCCCCTTTCAATCAGCCCCAGCATTTT CASSGQPPFNQPQHF
TRBJ2-3 . TRBD1 TRBV2 15 TGTGCCAGCAGGAGAACAGGGGTCGGCACAGATACGCAGTATTTT CASRRTGVGTDTQYF
TRBJ2-1 medium-sized TRBD2 TRBV5-5 13 TGTGCCAGCAGGCAAGGACTAGCGCCAGAGCAGTTCTTC CASRQGLAPEQFF
TRBJ1-5 . . TRBV18 13 TGTGCCAGCTCACGGGACGGCAATCAGCCCCAGCATTTT CASSRDGNQPQHF
TRBJ2-3 . . TRBV7-8 15 TGTGCCAGCAGCCTGAAAATTTCTAGCACAGATACGCAGTATTTT CASSLKISSTDTQYF
TRBJ1-1 few . TRBV30 12 TGTGCCTGGAACGGGGGAACCACTGAAGCTTTCTTT CAWNGGTTEAFF
TRBJ1-1 few . TRBV2 11 TGTGCCAGCAGTGGTGGGGTTGAAGCTTTCTTT CASSGGVEAFF
TRBJ1-2 once . TRBV18 14 TGTGCCAGCTCACCACCAGGGGTTTGGTATGGCTACACCTTC CASSPPGVWYGYTF
TRBJ2-7 few TRBD2 TRBV9 14 TGTGCCAGCAGCGTAGGCAGCGGGGGCTACGAGCAGTACTTC CASSVGSGGYEQYF
TRBJ2-1 . TRBD2 TRBV6-6 13 TGTGCCAGCAGTTCCGCGGGGGGTAATGAGCAGTTCTTC CASSSAGGNEQFF
TRBJ1-4 few . TRBV2 12 TGTGCCAGCACAGGGGATAGTGAAAAACTGTTTTTT CASTGDSEKLFF
TRBJ2-1 once TRBD1 TRBV5-1 18 TGCGCCAGCAGCCCCTTCCCACAGGGGCAGCAGGAGTACAATGAGCAGTTCTTC CASSPFPQGQQEYNEQFF
TRBJ1-6 . . TRBV27 16 TGTGCCAGCAGTTTAGGGTACGGCTCCTATAATTCACCCCTCCACTTT CASSLGYGSYNSPLHF
TRBJ2-5 . . TRBV10-2 14 TGCGCCAGCAGTGACAACCTCCTTGGGGAGACCCAGTACTTC CASSDNLLGETQYF
TRBJ1-1 few . TRBV27 14 TGTGCCAGCAGTTTATCAAGTGGGCAGGGGAAAGCTTTCTTT CASSLSSGQGKAFF
TRBJ2-1 . TRBD1 TRBV2 15 TGTGCCAGCAGTGAAATGGCAGGGGGCTACAATGAGCAGTTCTTC CASSEMAGGYNEQFF
TRBJ2-7 . . TRBV7-9 11 TGTGCCAGCAGCTTCAGCTACGAGCAGTACTTC CASSFSYEQYF
TRBJ2-2 . TRBD2 TRBV28 15 TGTGCCAGCAGTAGTAGCGGGGGGGCTAGCGGGGAGCTGTTTTTT CASSSSGGASGELFF
TRBJ1-5 . . TRBV30 13 TGTGCCTGGGCCAGACAAAGTAAACAGCCCCAGCATTTT CAWARQSKQPQHF
TRBJ1-1 few . TRBV6-5 14 TGTGCCAGCAGTTACGGGACACGGAACACTGAAGCTTTCTTT CASSYGTRNTEAFF
TRBJ1-1 . TRBD1 TRBV7-9 14 TGTGCCAGCAGCGCCCGACAGGGGAACACTGAAGCTTTCTTT CASSARQGNTEAFF
TRBJ2-5 . TRBD2 TRBV10-3 14 TGTGCCATCAGTGAAGGGACTAGCGTTGGGACCCAGTACTTC CAISEGTSVGTQYF
TRBJ1-1 . . TRBV5-4 14 TGTGCCAGCAGCTGGGGACGGGGGAACACTGAAGCTTTCTTT CASSWGRGNTEAFF
TRBJ1-2 few . TRBV6-1 13 TGTGCCAGCAGTTTGGACAGCTACTATGGCTACACCTTC CASSLDSYYGYTF
TRBJ1-3 few TRBD1 TRBV5-8 14 TGTGCCAGCAGAAACAGGGGTGCTGGAAACACCATATATTTT CASRNRGAGNTIYF
TRBJ1-5 few TRBD1 TRBV4-1 16 TGCGCCAGCAGCCAGAGGACAGGGGTTGGGAATCAGCCCCAGCATTTT CASSQRTGVGNQPQHF